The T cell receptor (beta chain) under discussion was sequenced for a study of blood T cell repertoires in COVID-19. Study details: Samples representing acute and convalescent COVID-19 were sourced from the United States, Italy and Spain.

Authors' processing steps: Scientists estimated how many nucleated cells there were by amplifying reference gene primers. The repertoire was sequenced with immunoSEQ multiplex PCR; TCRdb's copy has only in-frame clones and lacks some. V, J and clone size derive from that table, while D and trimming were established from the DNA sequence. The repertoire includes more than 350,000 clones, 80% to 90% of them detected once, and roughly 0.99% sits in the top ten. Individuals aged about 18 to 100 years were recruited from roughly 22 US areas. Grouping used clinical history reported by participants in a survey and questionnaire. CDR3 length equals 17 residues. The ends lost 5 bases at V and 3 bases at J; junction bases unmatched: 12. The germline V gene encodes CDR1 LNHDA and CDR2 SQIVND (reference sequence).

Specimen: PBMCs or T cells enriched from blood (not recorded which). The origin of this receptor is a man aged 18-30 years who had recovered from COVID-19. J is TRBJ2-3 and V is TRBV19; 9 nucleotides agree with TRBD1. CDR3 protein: CASSGGQGGERTDTQYF. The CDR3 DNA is TGTGCCAGTAGTGGGGGACAGGGAGGCGAAAGGACAGATACGCAGTATTTT.